Presented here are 31 T cell receptor beta chains from one specimen sequenced in a study of blood T cell repertoires in COVID-19. Sequenced by immunoSEQ multiplex PCR; TCRdb stores in-frame clones only, minus some. The sample consists of about 150,000 clones, under 85% of them appearing once. The sample taken for sequencing was peripheral blood. These receptors all stem from a man aged 70-80 years who had recovered from COVID-19.

The chain has TRBV11-3 and TRBJ2-1; 10 nucleotides align to TRBD2. Germline assignment: CDR1 SGHNT and CDR2 YENEEA. This CDR3 has 12 amino acids. Unmatched junction bases numbered 0, after V lost 4 bases and J lost 9 bases. Here the CDR3 reads CASSSSGSEQFF. The DNA for the CDR3 is TGTGCCAGCAGCTCTAGCGGGAGTGAGCAGTTCTTC.

This chain joins TRBV7-9 and TRBJ2-5, with 7 bases matching TRBD1. This CDR3 region has 14 residues. The germline gives CDR1 SEHNR, CDR2 FQNEAQ (reference sequence). The V and J ends lost 3 bases and 4 bases, in that order; junction bases with no gene match: 5. The CDR3 sequence is CASSLRQGPETQYF. Here the CDR3 DNA reads TGTGCCAGCAGCTTGAGACAGGGTCCAGAGACCCAGTACTTC. The whole variable domain, filled in from reference TRBV7-9 and TRBJ2-5, reads DTGVSQNPRHKITKRGQNVTFRCDPISEHNRLYWYRQTLGQGPEFLTYFQNEAQLEKSRLLSDRFSAERPKGSFSTLEIQRTEQGDSAMYLCASSLRQGPETQYFGPGTRLLVL.

CDR3 DNA: TGTGCCAGCGGAGACCGTGAGCACAATGAGCAGTTCTTC. It yields the protein CASGDREHNEQFF. The chain couples TRBV12-3 or TRBV12-4 to TRBJ2-1; no firm D call. This CDR3 is built from 13 residues. V gave up 8 bases and J gave up 5 bases, with 13 bases separating them.

This clone has a single count. The CDR3 DNA reads TGTGCCAGCTCACGGGAGAGCTCCTACAATGAGCAGTTCTTC. It specifies CASSRESSYNEQFF. The rearrangement uses TRBV18 and TRBJ2-1, with TRBD2 as a possible D gene (5 bases). V dropped 4 bases and J dropped 0 bases, with 7 bases sitting between them. The CDR3 is 14 residues long. Germline lookup yields CDR1 KGHSH and CDR2 LQKENI.

This clone has just a few counts. J is TRBJ2-5 and V is TRBV5-4, with TRBD2 matching over 8 bases. Germline assignment: CDR1 SGHNT and CDR2 YYREEE (reference sequence). V shed 4 bases and J 0 bases; nucleotides not matched to a gene: 8. The CDR3 extends over 16 amino acids. In DNA, the CDR3 is TGTGCCAGCAGCCCCGGAGCGGGAGAGGACCAAGAGACCCAGTACTTC. It yields the protein CASSPGAGEDQETQYF.

The rearrangement joins TRBV27 to TRBJ2-7, with D possibly TRBD2 on 6 matching bases. This CDR3 is built from 13 residues. Germline CDR1 reads MNHEY; CDR2 reads SMNVEV (reference sequence). V shed 7 bases and J shed 3 bases, with 13 bases lying between them. The CDR3 here is CASTPRGGYEQYF. CDR3 nucleotides: TGTGCCAGCACCCCCCGGGGAGGCTACGAGCAGTACTTC.

The V call is TRBV19, the J call TRBJ1-2, with D possibly being TRBD1 (6 bases). The CDR3 loop spans 16 amino acids. The germline CDR1 and CDR2 sequences are LNHDA and SQIVND (reference sequence). Trimming cost V 5 bases and J 4 bases, with 20 bases left between them. The CDR3, as DNA: TGTGCCAGTAGTTTCTCCCGAGGGGGTTCTACCTATGGCTACACCTTC. Its translation is CASSFSRGGSTYGYTF.

V and J are TRBV6-5 and TRBJ2-7; 7 nucleotides line up with TRBD1. The trim removed 8 bases at V and 7 bases at J, leaving 14 bases unmatched. Germline V CDR1 and CDR2: MNHEY, SVGAGI. This CDR3 has 14 amino acids. The CDR3 loop reads CASELGQISGEQYF. CDR3 DNA: TGTGCCAGCGAATTGGGACAGATCTCGGGGGAGCAGTACTTC.

The chain couples TRBV10-3 to TRBJ2-7; perhaps TRBD2 as D (6 bases). Germline V lookup: CDR1 ENHRY, CDR2 SYGVKD. With 0 bases removed from V and 3 bases from J, the gap between germline ends came to 18 bases. There are 17 residues in the CDR3. CDR3 in DNA: TGTGCCATCAGTGAGTCGATAACGGGAGCAGAGGACTACGAGCAGTACTTC. Translation gives CAISESITGAEDYEQYF.

The chain has TRBV5-1 and TRBJ1-1; TRBD1 agrees at 7 bases. CDR1 SGHRS and CDR2 YFSETQ come from the germline V gene. Trimming removed 3 bases from V and 8 bases from J; junction bases left unmatched: 4. This CDR3 contains 12 residues. The CDR3 DNA follows: TGCGCCAGCAGCTCCACAGGGGAGGAAGCTTTCTTT. It yields the protein CASSSTGEEAFF.

This clone was picked up a small number of times. J is TRBJ2-5 and V is TRBV4-1; 12 bases are shared with TRBD2. This CDR3 is built from 17 residues. The trim removed 1 base at V and 4 bases at J, leaving 7 bases unmatched. CDR1 MGHRA and CDR2 YSYEKL come from the germline V gene. The CDR3 sequence: CASSQGLAGVLGETQYF. For the CDR3, the DNA is TGCGCCAGCAGCCAAGGACTAGCGGGAGTCTTGGGAGAGACCCAGTACTTC.

V and J are TRBV11-1 and TRBJ2-6; TRBD2 might be the D (6 bases). CDR3 size: 14 residues. V was trimmed by 8 bases and J by 0 bases, leaving 8 bases between them. The germline V gene encodes CDR1 SGHAT and CDR2 FQDESV (reference sequence). CDR3 in DNA: TGTGCCAGCGGGCGGGGCTCTGGGGCCAACGTCCTGACTTTC. Amino acid sequence: CASGRGSGANVLTF. Looking up the rest from reference TRBV11-1 and TRBJ2-6 gives the full variable domain: EAEVAQSPRYKITEKSQAVAFWCDPISGHATLYWYRQILGQGPELLVQFQDESVVDDSQLPKDRFSAERLKGVDSTLKIQPAELGDSAMYLCASGRGSGANVLTFGAGSRLTVL.

This rearrangement joins TRBV28 to TRBJ2-7, with 12 bases matching TRBD2. CDR1 MDHEN and CDR2 SYDVKM come from the germline V gene. The CDR3 loop spans 15 amino acids. With V trimmed by 5 bases and J by 1 base, 3 bases remained unmatched. The CDR3 region has the DNA TGTGCCAGCAGTGTGACTAGCGGGGGATCCTACGAGCAGTACTTC. This gives the protein CASSVTSGGSYEQYF.

The chain joins TRBV5-1 to TRBJ2-1; the match to TRBD2 covers 11 bases. V was clipped by 5 bases and J by 4 bases; unmatched bases: 8. CDR3 size: 16 residues. In germline, CDR1 is SGHRS, CDR2 YFSETQ. The CDR3 is CASRSGTSGFYNEQFF. The CDR3 nucleotides are TGCGCCAGCAGATCCGGGACTAGCGGTTTTTACAATGAGCAGTTCTTC.

This chain connects TRBV29-1 to TRBJ2-1; TRBD2 aligns across 11 bases. The CDR3 has 17 residues. Germline-derived CDR1 and CDR2 are SQVTM and ANQGSEA. V dropped 3 bases and J dropped 0; count of bases not matched to a gene: 7. This chain's CDR3 is CSVDLTSGTISYNEQFF. The DNA of the CDR3 is TGCAGCGTTGATTTGACTAGCGGGACGATCTCCTACAATGAGCAGTTCTTC.

The chain couples TRBV5-4 to TRBJ2-4, with 9 bases identical to TRBD2. This CDR3 comprises 15 residues. With 4 bases clipped from V and 2 bases from J, the junction kept 4 bases outside the gene matches. The germline V gene encodes CDR1 SGHNT and CDR2 YYREEE (reference sequence). The CDR3 here is CASSIAGATKNIQYF. DNA of the CDR3: TGTGCCAGCAGCATAGCGGGAGCCACCAAAAACATTCAGTACTTC.

Remarks on this clone: One junction end disagrees with the germline gene, perhaps due to a read error. The same CDR3 also results from other DNA sequences found in this sample. The chain recombines TRBV6-5 with TRBJ2-2; D possibly corresponds to TRBD2 (6 bases). Germline V gene data show CDR1 as MNHEY and CDR2 as SVGAGI. This CDR3 region has 14 residues. The chain's CDR3 is CASSQDYRTGELFF. As DNA, the CDR3 is TGTGCTAGCAGCCAGGACTACCGAACCGGGGAGCTGTTTTTT.

The chain employs TRBV5-1 and TRBJ2-7, with D possibly being TRBD2 (5 bases). Germline V lookup: CDR1 SGHRS, CDR2 YFSETQ. CDR3 length: 13 amino acids. The V gene lost 4 bases and the J gene lost 2 bases, with 10 bases spanning the gap. The CDR3 reads CASSTSAAYEQYF. The CDR3 DNA follows: TGCGCCAGCAGCACTAGTGCTGCCTACGAGCAGTACTTC. The whole variable domain, filled in from reference TRBV5-1 and TRBJ2-7, reads KAGVTQTPRYLIKTRGQQVTLSCSPISGHRSVSWYQQTPGQGLQFLFEYFSETQRNKGNFPGRFSGRQFSNSRSEMNVSTLELGDSALYLCASSTSAAYEQYFGPGTRLTVT.

The chain has TRBV10-2 and TRBJ2-1; 11 bases map to TRBD2. V lost 8 bases, J lost 5 bases, and 23 bases stayed unmatched. Germline CDR1 reads WSHSY; CDR2 reads SAAADI. CDR3 length: 20 amino acids. In DNA, the CDR3 is TGCGCCAGCGCCCTACGTTTACCGGGACTAGCGGAGGTGCTGGACAATGAGCAGTTCTTC. It translates to CASALRLPGLAEVLDNEQFF.

This sequence joins TRBV10-3 and TRBJ2-5; 7 nucleotides agree with TRBD1. J was trimmed by 1 base and V by 5 bases; bases with no gene match: 7. This CDR3 has 15 amino acids. The V gene's germline CDR1 is ENHRY and CDR2 SYGVKD. CDR3 residues: CAISSRQGPQETQYF. CDR3 bases: TGTGCCATCAGTTCGAGACAGGGCCCCCAAGAGACCCAGTACTTC.

CDR3 coding DNA: TGTGCCAGCAGCTCTGGGACTTTCAGCACAGATACGCAGTATTTT. This sequence encodes CASSSGTFSTDTQYF. The chain joins TRBV7-2 to TRBJ2-3; tentatively, D is TRBD2 (6 bases). V shed 4 bases and J shed 0 bases, with 11 bases lying between them. The germline V gene encodes CDR1 SGHTA and CDR2 FQGNSA. CDR3 length: 15 residues.

The chain couples TRBV11-2 to TRBJ2-6; no clear D. The CDR3 totals 16 residues. The germline gives CDR1 SGHAT, CDR2 FQNNGV. The ends were cut back, 5 bases at V and 0 bases at J, with 11 bases in the middle. The CDR3 protein is CASSDTPYSGANVLTF. The CDR3 nucleotides are TGTGCCAGCAGCGACACGCCTTACTCTGGGGCCAACGTCCTGACTTTC.

This clone showed up just once. The rearrangement links TRBV7-9 to TRBJ2-6; D possibly corresponds to TRBD2 (5 bases). Germline-derived CDR1 and CDR2 are SEHNR and FQNEAQ (reference sequence). This CDR3 region has 18 residues. V was cut by 5 bases and J by 0 bases, with 17 bases left in between. The CDR3 protein is CASSPRTPLPSGANVLTF. DNA for the CDR3: TGTGCCAGCAGCCCTCGGACTCCTCTCCCCTCTGGGGCCAACGTCCTGACTTTC.

This clone was found many times. The rearrangement uses TRBV4-2 and TRBJ2-7; TRBD2 agrees at 10 bases. The CDR3 is 17 amino acids. CDR1 is LGHNA, CDR2 YNFKEQ, per germline. V lost 0 bases to trimming and J lost 6 bases; unmatched junction nucleotides: 11. In DNA form, the CDR3 reads TGTGCCAGCAGCCAAGATGTGGCTAGCGGGAGATTCGGCGAGCAGTACTTC. This sequence encodes CASSQDVASGRFGEQYF.

The rearrangement joins TRBV4-3 to TRBJ2-3; TRBD1 might be the D (5 bases). Trimming shortened V by 0 bases and J by 2 bases, and 12 bases separated the two germline ends. The CDR3 consists of 16 residues. Germline-derived CDR1 and CDR2 are LGHNA and YSLEER. The DNA for the CDR3 is TGCGCCAGCAGCCAAGATCTTATTGGACACACAGATACGCAGTATTTT. This encodes CASSQDLIGHTDTQYF.

V gene TRBV4-1 combines with J gene TRBJ2-1; TRBD2 aligns across 7 bases. CDR1 and CDR2 (germline): MGHRA, YSYEKL. The CDR3 has 18 amino acids. Unmatched junction bases numbered 13, after V lost 1 base and J lost 4 bases. CDR3: CASSQVAVALAEYNEQFF. In DNA form, the CDR3 reads TGCGCCAGCAGCCAAGTCGCCGTCGCCCTAGCGGAATACAATGAGCAGTTCTTC.

The V gene is TRBV18, the J gene TRBJ2-7; D is possibly TRBD2 (5 bases). The germline V and J ends were trimmed by 3 bases and 0 bases, with 12 bases remaining between them. The CDR3 runs 15 residues. Germline values: CDR1 KGHSH, CDR2 LQKENI. As DNA, the CDR3 is TGTGCCAGCTCACCCTTCTCGGGGAACTCCTACGAGCAGTACTTC. It codes for CASSPFSGNSYEQYF.

This chain links TRBV2 with TRBJ2-7, with D maybe TRBD1 (6 bases). V was trimmed by 4 bases and J by 3 bases, leaving 16 bases between them. The CDR3 covers 15 residues. In germline, CDR1 is SNHLY, CDR2 FYNNEI. In nucleotides, the CDR3 is TGTGCCAGCAGTGGTGGGCAGGGGCTAGGCTACGAGCAGTACTTC. Translation: CASSGGQGLGYEQYF.

The CDR3: CASSYTGPTLAFPKLEQYF. The DNA of the CDR3 is TGCGCCAGCAGCTATACCGGACCAACCCTAGCGTTTCCCAAACTCGAGCAGTACTTC. The chain recombines TRBV5-1 with TRBJ2-7; D perhaps matches TRBD2 (6 bases). Germline V gives CDR1 SGHRS, CDR2 YFSETQ. Between the trimmed V and J ends, which lost 3 bases and 6 bases, there was a span of 31 bases. CDR3 length: 19 amino acids.

In this sample, this clone turned up a few times. The rearrangement uses TRBV4-3 and TRBJ2-1; possible D gene TRBD2, 6 bases. Trimming stripped 0 bases from V and 2 bases from J, with 11 bases between. The CDR3 sequence is 16 residues long. From germline, CDR1 is LGHNA and CDR2 YSLEER. The CDR3 bases are TGCGCCAGCAGCCAAGATTGGGCGGGGCCCTACAATGAGCAGTTCTTC. The encoded protein is CASSQDWAGPYNEQFF.

The chain recombines TRBV9 with TRBJ2-1, with 9 bases fitting TRBD2. Germline V gene sequence: CDR1 SGDLS, CDR2 YYNGEE. The CDR3 extends over 14 amino acids. V lost 4 bases and J lost 7; bases outside the gene matches: 6. CDR3 in amino acids: CASSSGGRGNEQFF. The CDR3 nucleotides read TGTGCCAGCAGCAGTGGCGGGAGGGGAAATGAGCAGTTCTTC.